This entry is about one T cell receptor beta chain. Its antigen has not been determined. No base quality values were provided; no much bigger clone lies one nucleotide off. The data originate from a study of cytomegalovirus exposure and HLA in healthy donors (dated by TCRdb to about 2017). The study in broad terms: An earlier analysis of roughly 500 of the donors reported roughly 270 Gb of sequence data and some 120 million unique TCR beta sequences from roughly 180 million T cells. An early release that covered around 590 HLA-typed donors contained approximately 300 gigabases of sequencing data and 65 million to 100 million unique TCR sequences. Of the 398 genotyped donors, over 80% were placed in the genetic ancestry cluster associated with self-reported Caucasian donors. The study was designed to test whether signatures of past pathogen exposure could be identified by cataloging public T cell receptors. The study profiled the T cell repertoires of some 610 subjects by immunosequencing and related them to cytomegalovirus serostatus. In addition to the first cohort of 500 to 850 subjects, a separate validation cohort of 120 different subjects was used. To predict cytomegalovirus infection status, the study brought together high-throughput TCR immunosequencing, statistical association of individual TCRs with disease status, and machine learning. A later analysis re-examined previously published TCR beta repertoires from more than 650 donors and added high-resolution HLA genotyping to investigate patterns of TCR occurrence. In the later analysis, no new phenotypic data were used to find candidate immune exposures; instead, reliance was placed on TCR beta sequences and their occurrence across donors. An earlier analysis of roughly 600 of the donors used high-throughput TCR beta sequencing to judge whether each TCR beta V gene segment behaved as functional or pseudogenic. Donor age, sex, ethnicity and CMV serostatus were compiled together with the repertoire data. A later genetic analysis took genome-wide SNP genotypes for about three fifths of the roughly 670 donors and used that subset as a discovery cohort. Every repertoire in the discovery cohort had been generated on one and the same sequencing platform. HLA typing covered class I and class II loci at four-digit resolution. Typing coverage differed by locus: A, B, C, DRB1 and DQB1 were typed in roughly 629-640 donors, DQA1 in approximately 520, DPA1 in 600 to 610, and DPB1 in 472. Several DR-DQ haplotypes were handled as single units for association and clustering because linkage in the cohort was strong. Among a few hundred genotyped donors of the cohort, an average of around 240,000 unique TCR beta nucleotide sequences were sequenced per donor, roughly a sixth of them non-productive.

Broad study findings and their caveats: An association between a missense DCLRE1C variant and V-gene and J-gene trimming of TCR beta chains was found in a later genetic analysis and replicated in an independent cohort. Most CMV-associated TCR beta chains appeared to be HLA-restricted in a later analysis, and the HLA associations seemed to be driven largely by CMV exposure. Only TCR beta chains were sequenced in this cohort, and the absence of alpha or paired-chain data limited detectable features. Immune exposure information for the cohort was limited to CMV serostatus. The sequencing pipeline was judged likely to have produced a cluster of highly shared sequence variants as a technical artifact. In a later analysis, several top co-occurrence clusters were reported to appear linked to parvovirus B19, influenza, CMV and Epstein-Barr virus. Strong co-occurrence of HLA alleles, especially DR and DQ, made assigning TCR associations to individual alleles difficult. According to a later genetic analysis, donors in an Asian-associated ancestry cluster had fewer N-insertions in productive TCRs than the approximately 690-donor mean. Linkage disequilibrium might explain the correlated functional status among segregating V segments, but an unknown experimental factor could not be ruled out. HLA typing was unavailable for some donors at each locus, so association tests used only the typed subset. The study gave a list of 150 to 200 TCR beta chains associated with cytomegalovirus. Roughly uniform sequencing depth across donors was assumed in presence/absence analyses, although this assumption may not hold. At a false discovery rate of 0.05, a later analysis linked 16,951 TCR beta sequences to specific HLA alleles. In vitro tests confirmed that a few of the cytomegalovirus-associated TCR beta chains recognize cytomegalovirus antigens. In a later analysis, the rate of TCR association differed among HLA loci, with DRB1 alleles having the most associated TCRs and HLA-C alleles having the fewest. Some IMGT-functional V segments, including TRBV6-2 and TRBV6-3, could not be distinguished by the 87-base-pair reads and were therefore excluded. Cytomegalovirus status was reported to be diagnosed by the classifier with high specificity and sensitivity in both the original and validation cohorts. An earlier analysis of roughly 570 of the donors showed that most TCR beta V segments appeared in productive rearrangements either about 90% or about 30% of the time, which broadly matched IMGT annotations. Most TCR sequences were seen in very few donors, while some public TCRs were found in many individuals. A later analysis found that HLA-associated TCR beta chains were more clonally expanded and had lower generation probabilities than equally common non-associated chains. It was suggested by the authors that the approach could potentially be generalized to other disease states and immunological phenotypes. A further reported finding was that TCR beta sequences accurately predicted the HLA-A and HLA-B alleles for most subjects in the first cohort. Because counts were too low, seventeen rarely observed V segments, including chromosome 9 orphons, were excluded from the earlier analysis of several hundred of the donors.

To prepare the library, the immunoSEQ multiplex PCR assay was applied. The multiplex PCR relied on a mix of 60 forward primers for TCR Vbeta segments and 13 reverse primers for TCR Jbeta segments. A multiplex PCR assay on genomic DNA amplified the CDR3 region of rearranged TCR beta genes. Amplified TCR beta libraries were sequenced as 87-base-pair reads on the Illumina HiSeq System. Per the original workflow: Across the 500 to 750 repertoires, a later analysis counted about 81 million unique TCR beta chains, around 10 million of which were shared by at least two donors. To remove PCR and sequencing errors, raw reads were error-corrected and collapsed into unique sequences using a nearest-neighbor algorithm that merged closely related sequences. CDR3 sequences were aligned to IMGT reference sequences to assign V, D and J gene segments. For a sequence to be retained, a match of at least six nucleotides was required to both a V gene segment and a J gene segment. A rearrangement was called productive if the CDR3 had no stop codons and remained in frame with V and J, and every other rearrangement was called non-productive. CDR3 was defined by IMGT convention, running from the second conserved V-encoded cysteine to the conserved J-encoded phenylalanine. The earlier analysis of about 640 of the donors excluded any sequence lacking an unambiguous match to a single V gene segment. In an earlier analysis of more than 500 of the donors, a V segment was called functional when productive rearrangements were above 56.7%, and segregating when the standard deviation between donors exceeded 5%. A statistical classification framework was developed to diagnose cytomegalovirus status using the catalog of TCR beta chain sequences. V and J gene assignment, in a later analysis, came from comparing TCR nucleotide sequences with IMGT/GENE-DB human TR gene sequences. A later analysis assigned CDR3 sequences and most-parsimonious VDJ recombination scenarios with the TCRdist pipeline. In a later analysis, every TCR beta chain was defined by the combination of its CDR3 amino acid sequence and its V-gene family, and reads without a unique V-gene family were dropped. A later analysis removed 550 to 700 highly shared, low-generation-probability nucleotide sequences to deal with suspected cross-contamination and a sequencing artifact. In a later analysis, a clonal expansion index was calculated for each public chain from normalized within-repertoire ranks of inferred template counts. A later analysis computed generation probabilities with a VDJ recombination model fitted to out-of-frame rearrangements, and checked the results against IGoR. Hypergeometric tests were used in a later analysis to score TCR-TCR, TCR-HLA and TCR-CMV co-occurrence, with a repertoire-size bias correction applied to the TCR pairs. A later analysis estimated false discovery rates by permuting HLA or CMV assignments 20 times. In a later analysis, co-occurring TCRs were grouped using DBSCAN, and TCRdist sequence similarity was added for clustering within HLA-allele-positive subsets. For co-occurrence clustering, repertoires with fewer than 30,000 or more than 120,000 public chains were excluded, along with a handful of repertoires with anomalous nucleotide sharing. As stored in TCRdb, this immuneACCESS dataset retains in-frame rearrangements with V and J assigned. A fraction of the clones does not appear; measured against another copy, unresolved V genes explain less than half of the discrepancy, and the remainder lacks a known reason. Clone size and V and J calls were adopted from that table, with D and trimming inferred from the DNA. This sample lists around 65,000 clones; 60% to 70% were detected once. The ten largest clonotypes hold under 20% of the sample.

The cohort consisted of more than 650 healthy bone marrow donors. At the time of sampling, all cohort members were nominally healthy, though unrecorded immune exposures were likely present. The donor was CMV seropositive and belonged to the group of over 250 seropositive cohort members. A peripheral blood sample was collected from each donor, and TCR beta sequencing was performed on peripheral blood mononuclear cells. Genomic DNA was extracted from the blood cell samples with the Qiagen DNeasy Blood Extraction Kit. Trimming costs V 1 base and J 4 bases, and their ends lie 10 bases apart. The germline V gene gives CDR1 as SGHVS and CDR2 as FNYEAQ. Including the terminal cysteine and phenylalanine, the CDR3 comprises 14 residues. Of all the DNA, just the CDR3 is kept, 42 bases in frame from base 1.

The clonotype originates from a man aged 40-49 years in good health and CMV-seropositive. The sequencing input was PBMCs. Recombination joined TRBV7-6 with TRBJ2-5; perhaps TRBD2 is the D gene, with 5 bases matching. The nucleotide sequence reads TGTGCCAGCAGCTTAGGAACTAGAGGAGAGACCCAGTACTTC. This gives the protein CASSLGTRGETQYF.